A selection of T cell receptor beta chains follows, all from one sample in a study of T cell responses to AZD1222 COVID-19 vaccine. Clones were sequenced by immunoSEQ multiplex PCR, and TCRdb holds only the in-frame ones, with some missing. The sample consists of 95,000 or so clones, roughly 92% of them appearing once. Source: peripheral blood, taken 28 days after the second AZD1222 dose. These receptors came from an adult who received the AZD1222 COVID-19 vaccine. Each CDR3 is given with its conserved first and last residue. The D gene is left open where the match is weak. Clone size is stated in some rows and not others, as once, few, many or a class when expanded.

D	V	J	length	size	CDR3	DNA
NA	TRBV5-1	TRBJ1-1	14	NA	CASSPLGQETEAFF	TGCGCCAGCAGCCCGCTGGGCCAGGAGACTGAAGCTTTCTTT
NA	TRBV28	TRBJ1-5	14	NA	CASSLVLGNQPQHF	TGTGCCAGCAGTTTAGTCTTGGGCAATCAGCCCCAGCATTTT
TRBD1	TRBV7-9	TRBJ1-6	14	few	CASSYGQGHSPLHF	TGTGCCAGCAGCTACGGACAGGGGCATTCACCCCTCCACTTT
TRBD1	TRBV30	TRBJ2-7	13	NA	CAWDRDRGYEQYF	TGTGCCTGGGACCGGGACAGGGGCTACGAGCAGTACTTC
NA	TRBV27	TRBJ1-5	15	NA	CASSPTGGRNQPQHF	TGTGCCAGCAGCCCCACGGGGGGCCGCAATCAGCCCCAGCATTTT
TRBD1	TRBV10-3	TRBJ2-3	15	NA	CAISEDRGDIDTQYF	TGTGCCATCAGCGAAGACAGGGGTGACATAGATACGCAGTATTTT
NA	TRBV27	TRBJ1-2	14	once	CASSTTVSGYGYTF	TGTGCCAGCAGTACGACAGTCTCTGGGTATGGCTACACCTTC
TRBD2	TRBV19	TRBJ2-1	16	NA	CASSPLRSGSYNEQFF	TGTGCCAGTAGTCCCCTGCGTAGCGGGAGTTACAATGAGCAGTTCTTC
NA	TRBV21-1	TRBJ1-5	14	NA	CARNRTAENQPQHF	TGTGCCAGAAACCGGACCGCCGAAAATCAGCCCCAGCATTTT
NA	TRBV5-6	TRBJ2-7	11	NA	CASSWGYEQYF	TGTGCCAGCTCCTGGGGCTACGAGCAGTACTTC
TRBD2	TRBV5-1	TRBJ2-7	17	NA	CASSPEPGLAGGNEQYF	TGCGCCAGCAGCCCCGAGCCCGGACTAGCGGGAGGGAACGAGCAGTACTTC
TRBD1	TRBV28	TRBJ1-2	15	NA	CASGSSTGHFGGYTF	TGTGCCAGCGGTAGCTCGACAGGGCACTTTGGGGGCTACACCTTC
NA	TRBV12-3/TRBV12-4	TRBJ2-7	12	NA	CASRKTSYEQYF	TGTGCCAGCAGAAAGACTAGCTACGAGCAGTACTTC
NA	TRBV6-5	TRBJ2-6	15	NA	CASSPAVSGANVLTF	TGTGCCAGCAGCCCGGCCGTTTCTGGGGCCAACGTCCTGACTTTC
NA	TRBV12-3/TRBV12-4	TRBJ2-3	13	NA	CASSPSSTDTQYF	TGTGCCAGCAGTCCCTCTAGCACAGATACGCAGTATTTT
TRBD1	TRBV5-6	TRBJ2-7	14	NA	CASSFRTGGYEQYF	TGTGCCAGCAGCTTTCGGACAGGGGGCTACGAGCAGTACTTC
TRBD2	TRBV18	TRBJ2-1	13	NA	CASCRTSGNEQFF	TGTGCCAGCTGTAGGACTAGCGGGAATGAGCAGTTCTTC
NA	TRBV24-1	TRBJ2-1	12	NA	CATSDRDNEQFF	TGTGCCACCAGTGATCGAGACAATGAGCAGTTCTTC
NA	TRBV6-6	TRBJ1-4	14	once	CASSYSGRHEKLFF	TGTGCCAGCAGTTACTCCGGTAGACATGAAAAACTGTTTTTT
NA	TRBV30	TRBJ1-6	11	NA	CAWSDGSPLHF	TGTGCCTGGAGCGATGGATCACCCCTCCACTTT
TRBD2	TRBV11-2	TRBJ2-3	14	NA	CASSFLAGVDTQYF	TGTGCCAGCAGCTTCCTAGCGGGAGTCGATACGCAGTATTTT
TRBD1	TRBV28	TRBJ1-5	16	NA	CASSSGYRGNNQPQHF	TGTGCCAGCAGTTCGGGTTACAGGGGGAACAATCAGCCCCAGCATTTT
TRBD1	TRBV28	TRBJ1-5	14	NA	CASTLRDSLRPQHF	TGTGCCAGCACCCTTCGGGACAGTTTGCGGCCCCAGCATTTT
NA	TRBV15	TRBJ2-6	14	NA	CATSMLSGANVLTF	TGTGCCACCAGCATGCTCAGTGGGGCCAACGTCCTGACTTTC
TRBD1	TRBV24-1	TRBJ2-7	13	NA	CATTRQGSYEQYF	TGTGCCACCACGAGACAGGGGTCCTACGAGCAGTACTTC
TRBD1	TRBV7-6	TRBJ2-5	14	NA	CASRFRGREETQYF	TGTGCCAGCAGATTCAGGGGGCGCGAAGAGACCCAGTACTTC
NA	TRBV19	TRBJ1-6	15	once	CASSGGTAYNSPLHF	TGTGCCAGTAGTGGCGGGACGGCTTATAATTCACCCCTCCACTTT
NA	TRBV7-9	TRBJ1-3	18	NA	CASSWVVAMNLSGNTIYF	TGTGCCAGCAGCTGGGTGGTGGCTATGAATCTCTCTGGAAACACCATATATTTT
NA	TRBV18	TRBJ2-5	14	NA	CASSPPVDRETQYF	TGTGCCAGCTCACCACCGGTGGATAGAGAGACCCAGTACTTC
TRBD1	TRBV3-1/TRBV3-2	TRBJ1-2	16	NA	CASSQDNTGATYGYTF	TGTGCCAGCAGCCAAGATAACACAGGGGCGACCTATGGCTACACCTTC
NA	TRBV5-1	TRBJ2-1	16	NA	CASSLVLGTSYNEQFF	TGCGCCAGCAGCTTGGTATTGGGGACCTCCTACAATGAGCAGTTCTTC
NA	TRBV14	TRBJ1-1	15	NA	CASSQAGGAYTEAFF	TGTGCCAGCAGCCAAGCGGGGGGCGCTTACACTGAAGCTTTCTTT
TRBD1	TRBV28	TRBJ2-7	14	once	CASRRTGFSYEQYF	TGTGCCAGCAGGCGGACAGGGTTTAGCTACGAGCAGTACTTC
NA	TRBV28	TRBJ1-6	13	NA	CASRPRANSPLHF	TGTGCCAGCAGACCCAGGGCAAATTCACCCCTCCACTTT
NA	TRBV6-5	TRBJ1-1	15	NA	CASSRASSLNTEAFF	TGTGCCAGCAGTAGGGCGTCCTCCCTGAACACTGAAGCTTTCTTT
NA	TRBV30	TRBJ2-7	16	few	CAWAQPGGRPSYEQYF	TGTGCCTGGGCACAACCTGGGGGACGGCCCTCCTACGAGCAGTACTTC
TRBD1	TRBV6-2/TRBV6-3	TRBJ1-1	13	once	CASSLTGGTEAFF	TGTGCCAGCAGTTTAACAGGGGGCACTGAAGCTTTCTTT
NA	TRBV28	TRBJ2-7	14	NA	CASKVTGAGYEQYF	TGTGCCAGCAAAGTTACGGGGGCTGGGTACGAGCAGTACTTC
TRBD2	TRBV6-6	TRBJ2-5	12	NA	CASRREGETQYF	TGTGCCAGCAGGAGGGAGGGGGAGACCCAGTACTTC
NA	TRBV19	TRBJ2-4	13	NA	CASSMGRGNIQYF	TGTGCCAGTAGTATGGGGAGGGGGAACATTCAGTACTTC